This passage covers 18 T cell receptor beta chains from one sample sequenced in a study of T-cell reconstitution after alpha-beta-depleted transplantation in children. During its preparation, the TCRbeta library received unique molecular identifiers. TCRdb called the PCR reads again in MiXCR, with one record for every CDR3 protein. The data show about 610,000 distinct CDR3 sequences, 10% to 13% seen once. The sequences come from PBMCs from the stem cell graft donor, collected from the stem cell graft. Receptor source: a human donor who donated a stem cell graft to a child with acute myeloid leukemia.

The chain links TRBV4-2 to TRBJ1-5; D remains ambiguous. This CDR3 is built from 15 residues. Trimming stripped 0 bases from V and 3 bases from J, with 9 bases between. Germline loops: CDR1 LGHNA, CDR2 YNFKEQ. The CDR3 loop is CASSQDDKTNQPQHF. In DNA form, the CDR3 reads TGTGCCAGCAGCCAAGACGACAAAACCAATCAGCCCCAGCATTTT.

The genes are TRBV9 and TRBJ2-7; 12 positions agree with TRBD2. CDR1 and CDR2 from the germline V gene are SGDLS and YYNGEE. The CDR3 length is 19 residues. The V gene end was trimmed by 0 bases and the J gene end by 0 bases; junction bases not matched to a gene: 10. The CDR3: CASSVGLGLAGPSSYEQYF. DNA of the CDR3: TGTGCCAGCAGCGTAGGGTTGGGACTAGCGGGTCCGAGCTCCTACGAGCAGTACTTC.

In its sample, this clonotype was seen a few times. This sequence joins TRBV6-1 and TRBJ2-7, with 8 bases fitting TRBD1. The germline V gene has CDR1 MNHNS and CDR2 SASEGT. V was clipped by 6 bases and J by 6 bases; unmatched bases: 10. CDR3 length: 14 amino acids. Here the CDR3 reads CASRPPGQGGEQYF. The CDR3 DNA is TGTGCCAGCAGACCCCCCGGACAGGGAGGCGAGCAGTACTTC.

This clonotype was seen many times. The chain carries TRBV29-1 and TRBJ2-5; 9 positions match TRBD1. Germline CDR1 reads SQVTM; CDR2 reads ANQGSEA. This CDR3 has 12 residues. With 5 bases clipped from V and 4 bases from J, the junction kept 2 bases outside the gene matches. CDR3 sequence: CSVSTGGETQYF. As DNA, the CDR3 is TGCAGCGTTTCGACAGGGGGAGAGACCCAGTACTTC.

For this clonotype: One end of the junction fails to match germline, which may point to a read error. The chain recombines TRBV12-3 or TRBV12-4 with TRBJ2-7; the match to TRBD2 covers 13 bases. CDR3 length: 18 residues. The CDR3 region has the DNA TGTGCCAGCTGTTTAGGGGGGACTAGCGGGATTTTTTCCTACGAGCAGTACTTC. Its protein is CASCLGGTSGIFSYEQYF.

This clonotype was recorded a few times. The CDR3 here is CASSQETGWYTEAFF. In DNA, the CDR3 is TGCGCCAGCAGCCAAGAGACAGGGTGGTATACTGAAGCTTTCTTT. This chain links TRBV4-3 with TRBJ1-1; 7 nucleotides match TRBD1. This CDR3 is built from 15 residues. V lost 0 bases and J lost 5; bases outside the gene matches: 6. Germline V gene data show CDR1 as LGHNA and CDR2 as YSLEER.

This clonotype has more than one count but fewer than ten. V and J are TRBV12-3 or TRBV12-4 and TRBJ1-2, with a tentative D call TRBD1 (6 bases). Trimming took 8 bases from V and 4 from J, leaving 14 bases between them. This CDR3 region has 13 residues. The CDR3 sequence is CASGLGGGYGYTF. CDR3 nucleotides: TGTGCCAGCGGGTTGGGGGGCGGCTATGGCTACACCTTC.

The chain recombines TRBV28 with TRBJ2-3; TRBD2 aligns across 11 bases. CDR1 and CDR2 (germline): MDHEN, SYDVKM. This CDR3 has 16 amino acids. Trimming cost V 7 bases and J 6 bases; bases outside gene matches: 12. CDR3 amino acids: CASIPTAGTSGDTQYF. The CDR3 DNA reads TGTGCCAGCATTCCGACCGCCGGGACTAGCGGTGATACGCAGTATTTT.

This clonotype has only a few counts. The chain carries TRBV6-2 or TRBV6-3 and TRBJ2-7; D call uncertain. Germline CDR1 is MNHEY and CDR2 is SVGEGT. This CDR3 is 14 amino acids long. The V end lost 0 bases, the J end lost 0 bases, and 6 bases lay between the germline ends. CDR3 DNA sequence: TGTGCCAGCAGTTACTCTGGGGTCTCCTACGAGCAGTACTTC. Encoded protein: CASSYSGVSYEQYF.

Only a few counts were recorded for this clonotype. The chain combines TRBV29-1 with TRBJ2-1, with D perhaps being TRBD1 or TRBD2 (5 bases each). V gave up 4 bases and J gave up 4 bases, with 11 bases separating them. CDR3 length: 13 residues. Germline-derived CDR1 and CDR2 are SQVTM and ANQGSEA. Here the CDR3 DNA reads TGCAGCGTTGCGAGGGGCCTATACAATGAGCAGTTCTTC. As protein: CSVARGLYNEQFF.

V usage is TRBV5-1 and J usage is TRBJ2-2, with D perhaps TRBD1 or TRBD2 (5 bases each). Germline CDR1 reads SGHRS; CDR2 reads YFSETQ. The V end lost 4 bases, the J end lost 1 base, and 17 bases lay between the germline ends. This CDR3 spans 17 amino acids. The CDR3 spells CASSGDGLRVNTGELFF. CDR3 sequence (DNA): TGCGCCAGCAGCGGGGACGGTTTGCGAGTGAACACCGGGGAGCTGTTTTTT.

Concerning this clonotype itself: Given a much more abundant clone one base away, this may be a read error. The chain links TRBV7-9 to TRBJ1-4; 11 bases are shared with TRBD1. This CDR3 has 16 residues. Germline V lookup: CDR1 SEHNR, CDR2 FQNEAQ (reference sequence). CDR3 sequence: CASSFGQGAAGERLFF. The DNA of the CDR3 is TGTGCCAGCAGCTTCGGACAGGGGGCAGCGGGGGAAAGACTGTTTTTT.

This clonotype has a count of ten or more. The V call is TRBV20-1, the J call TRBJ2-1; 11 nucleotides align to TRBD2. With V trimmed by 3 bases and J by 7 bases, 5 bases remained unmatched. The CDR3 has 14 amino acids. CDR1 is DFQATT, CDR2 SNEGSKA, per germline (reference sequence). CDR3 coding DNA: TGCAGTGCTAGGGCCCTAGCGGGAGGTAATGAGCAGTTCTTC. This translates into CSARALAGGNEQFF.

V and J are TRBV6-5 and TRBJ1-3; D gene unclear. CDR1 is MNHEY and CDR2 is SVGAGI in the germline V gene. V lost 3 bases and J 3 bases, leaving 0 bases between the germline ends. The CDR3 is 11 residues long. CDR3 residues: CASSYGNTIYF. In DNA form, the CDR3 reads TGTGCCAGCAGTTATGGAAACACCATATATTTT.

Many counts were recorded for this clonotype. The chain uses TRBV7-8 and TRBJ2-3, with D uncertain. Trimming pared 1 base from V and 2 bases from J, leaving 4 bases between. The CDR3 spans 13 residues. From germline, CDR1 is SGHVS and CDR2 FQNEAQ. The CDR3 is CASSLDFTDTQYF. CDR3 DNA sequence: TGTGCCAGCAGCTTAGATTTCACAGATACGCAGTATTTT.

This clonotype was picked up many times. One end of the junction varies from germline; a read error may be responsible. The chain combines TRBV7-9 with TRBJ2-1; weak D call: TRBD2 (5 bases). CDR1 and CDR2 from the germline V gene are SEHNR and FQNEAQ (reference sequence). This CDR3 has 12 amino acids. The CDR3 sequence is CQTQEGYNEQFF. CDR3 in DNA: TGCCAGACCCAAGAGGGCTACAATGAGCAGTTCTTC.

A remark on this clonotype: A junction end diverges from the germline sequence, so it may reflect a read error. The chain links TRBV20-1 to TRBJ1-2, with D maybe TRBD1 (6 bases). Germline CDR1 reads DFQATT; CDR2 reads SNEGSKA (reference sequence). This CDR3 is 14 amino acids long. Here the CDR3 reads CCARWGTGKHGYTF. The CDR3 bases are TGCTGTGCTAGATGGGGAACAGGGAAACATGGCTACACCTTC.

The sample holds a few counts of this clonotype. The rearrangement joins TRBV15 to TRBJ2-1; the D is unclear. This CDR3 spans 16 amino acids. The germline V and J ends were trimmed by 5 bases and 9 bases, with 23 bases remaining between them. From germline, CDR1 is LNHNV and CDR2 YYDKDF (reference sequence). This CDR3 reads CATSRAPIQVGGEQFF. CDR3 in DNA: TGTGCCACCAGCCGAGCCCCTATCCAGGTAGGCGGTGAGCAGTTCTTC.